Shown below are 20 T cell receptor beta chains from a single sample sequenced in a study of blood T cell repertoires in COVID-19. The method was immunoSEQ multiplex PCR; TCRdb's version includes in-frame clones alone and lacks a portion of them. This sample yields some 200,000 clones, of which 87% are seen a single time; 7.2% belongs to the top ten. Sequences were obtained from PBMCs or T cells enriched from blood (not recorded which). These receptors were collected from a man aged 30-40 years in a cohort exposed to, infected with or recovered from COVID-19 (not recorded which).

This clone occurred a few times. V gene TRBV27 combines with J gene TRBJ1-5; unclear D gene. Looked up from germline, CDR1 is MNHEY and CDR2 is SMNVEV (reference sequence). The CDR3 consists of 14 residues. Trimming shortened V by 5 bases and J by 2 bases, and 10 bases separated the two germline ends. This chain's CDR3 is CASSPRFGNQPQHF. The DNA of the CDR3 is TGTGCCAGCAGTCCCCGTTTTGGCAATCAGCCCCAGCATTTT.

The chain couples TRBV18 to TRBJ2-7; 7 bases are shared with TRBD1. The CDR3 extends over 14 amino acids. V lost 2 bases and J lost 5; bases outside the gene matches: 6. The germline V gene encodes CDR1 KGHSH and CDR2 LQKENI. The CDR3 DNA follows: TGTGCCAGCTCACCAACACAGGGGTCCCACGAGCAGTACTTC. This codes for CASSPTQGSHEQYF.

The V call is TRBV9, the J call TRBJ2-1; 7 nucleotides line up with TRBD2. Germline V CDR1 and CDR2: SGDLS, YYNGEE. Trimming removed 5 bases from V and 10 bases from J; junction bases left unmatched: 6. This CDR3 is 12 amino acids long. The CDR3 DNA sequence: TGTGCCAGCAGGGGCCCAGCGGGAGAGCAGTTCTTC. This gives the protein CASRGPAGEQFF.

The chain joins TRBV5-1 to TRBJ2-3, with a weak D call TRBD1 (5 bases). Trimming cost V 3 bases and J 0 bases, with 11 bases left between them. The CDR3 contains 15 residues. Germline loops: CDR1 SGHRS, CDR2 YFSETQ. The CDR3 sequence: CASSSADSSTDTQYF. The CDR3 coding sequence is TGCGCCAGCAGCTCGGCTGACAGTAGCACAGATACGCAGTATTTT. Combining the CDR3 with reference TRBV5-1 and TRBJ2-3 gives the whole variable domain KAGVTQTPRYLIKTRGQQVTLSCSPISGHRSVSWYQQTPGQGLQFLFEYFSETQRNKGNFPGRFSGRQFSNSRSEMNVSTLELGDSALYLCASSSADSSTDTQYFGPGTRLTVL.

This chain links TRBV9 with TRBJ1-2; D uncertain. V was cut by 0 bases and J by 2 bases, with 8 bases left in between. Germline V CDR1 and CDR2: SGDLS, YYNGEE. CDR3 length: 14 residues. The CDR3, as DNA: TGTGCCAGCAGCGTAGAGGAGGCCAACTATGGCTACACCTTC. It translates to CASSVEEANYGYTF. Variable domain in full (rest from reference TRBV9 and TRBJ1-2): DSGVTQTPKHLITATGQRVTLRCSPRSGDLSVYWYQQSLDQGLQFLIQYYNGEERAKGNILERFSAQQFPDLHSELNLSSLELGDSALYFCASSVEEANYGYTFGSGTRLTVV.

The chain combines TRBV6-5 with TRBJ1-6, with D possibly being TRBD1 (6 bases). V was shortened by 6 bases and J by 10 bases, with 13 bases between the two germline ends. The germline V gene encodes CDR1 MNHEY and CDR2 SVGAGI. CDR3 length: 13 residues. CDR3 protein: CASSLEGGSPLHF. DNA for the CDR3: TGTGCCAGCAGCCTGGAAGGGGGATCACCCCTCCACTTT.

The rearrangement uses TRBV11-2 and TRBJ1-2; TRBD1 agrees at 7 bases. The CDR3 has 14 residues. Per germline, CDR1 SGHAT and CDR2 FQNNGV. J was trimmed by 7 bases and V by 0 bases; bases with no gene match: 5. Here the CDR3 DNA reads TGTGCCAGCAGCTTAGAACCGACAGGGATTGGCTACACCTTC. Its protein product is CASSLEPTGIGYTF.

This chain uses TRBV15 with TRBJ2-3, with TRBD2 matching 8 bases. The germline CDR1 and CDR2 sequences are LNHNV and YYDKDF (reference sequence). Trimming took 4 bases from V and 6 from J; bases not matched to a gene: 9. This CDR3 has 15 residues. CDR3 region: CATSIPGLDSDTQYF. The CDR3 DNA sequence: TGTGCCACCAGCATACCGGGACTAGACTCGGATACGCAGTATTTT.

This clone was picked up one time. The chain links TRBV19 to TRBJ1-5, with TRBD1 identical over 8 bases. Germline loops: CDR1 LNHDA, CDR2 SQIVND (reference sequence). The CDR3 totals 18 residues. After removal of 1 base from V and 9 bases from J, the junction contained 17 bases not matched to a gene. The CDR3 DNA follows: TGTGCCAGTAGTATAGGATTGGCGGACAGGGTACTAATCGGGCCCCAGCATTTT. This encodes CASSIGLADRVLIGPQHF.

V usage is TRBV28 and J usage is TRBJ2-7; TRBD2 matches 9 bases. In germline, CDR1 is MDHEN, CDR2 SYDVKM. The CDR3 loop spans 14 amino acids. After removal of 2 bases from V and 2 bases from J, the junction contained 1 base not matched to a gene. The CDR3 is CASSLLAGTYEQYF. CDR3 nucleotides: TGTGCCAGCAGTTTACTAGCGGGAACCTACGAGCAGTACTTC.

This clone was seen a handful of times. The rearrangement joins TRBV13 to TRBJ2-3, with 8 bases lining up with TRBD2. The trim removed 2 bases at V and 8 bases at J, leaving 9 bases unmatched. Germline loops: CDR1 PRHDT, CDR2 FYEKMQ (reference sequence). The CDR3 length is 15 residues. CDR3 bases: TGTGCCAGCAGCTTATCTGGGACTAGTTCTCTTACGCAGTATTTT. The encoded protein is CASSLSGTSSLTQYF.

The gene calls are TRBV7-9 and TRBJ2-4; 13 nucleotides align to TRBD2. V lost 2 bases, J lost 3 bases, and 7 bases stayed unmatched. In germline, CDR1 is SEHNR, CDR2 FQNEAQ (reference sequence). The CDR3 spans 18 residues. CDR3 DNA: TGTGCCAGCAGCTTACCCCTCAGACTAGCGGGAGGCAAAAACATTCAGTACTTC. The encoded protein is CASSLPLRLAGGKNIQYF.

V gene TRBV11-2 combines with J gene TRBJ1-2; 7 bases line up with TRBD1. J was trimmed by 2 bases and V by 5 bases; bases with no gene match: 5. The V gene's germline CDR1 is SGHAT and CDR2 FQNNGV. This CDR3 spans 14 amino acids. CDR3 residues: CASSAGTANYGYTF. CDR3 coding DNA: TGTGCCAGCAGCGCCGGGACAGCCAACTATGGCTACACCTTC.

This CDR3 reads CASSLGHRDRNTGELFF. DNA of the CDR3: TGCGCCAGCAGCTTGGGTCATAGGGACAGGAACACCGGGGAGCTGTTTTTT. V usage is TRBV5-1 and J usage is TRBJ2-2; TRBD1 agrees at 7 bases. J gave up 1 base and V 0 bases, and 6 bases lay outside the gene matches. The length of the CDR3 is 17 residues. The germline gives CDR1 SGHRS, CDR2 YFSETQ.

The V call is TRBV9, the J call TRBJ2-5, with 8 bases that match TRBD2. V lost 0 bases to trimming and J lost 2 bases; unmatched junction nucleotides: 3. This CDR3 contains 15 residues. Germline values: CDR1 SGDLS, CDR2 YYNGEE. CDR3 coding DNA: TGTGCCAGCAGCGTAGAGGCTAGCGGGCAAGAGACCCAGTACTTC. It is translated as CASSVEASGQETQYF.

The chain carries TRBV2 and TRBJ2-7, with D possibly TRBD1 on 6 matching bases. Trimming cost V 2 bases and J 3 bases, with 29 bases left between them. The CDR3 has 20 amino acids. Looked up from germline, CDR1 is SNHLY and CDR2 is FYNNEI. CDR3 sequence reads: CASSEYPNLIGQTILYEQYF. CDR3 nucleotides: TGTGCCAGCAGTGAATACCCAAACTTAATCGGACAGACCATCCTCTACGAGCAGTACTTC.

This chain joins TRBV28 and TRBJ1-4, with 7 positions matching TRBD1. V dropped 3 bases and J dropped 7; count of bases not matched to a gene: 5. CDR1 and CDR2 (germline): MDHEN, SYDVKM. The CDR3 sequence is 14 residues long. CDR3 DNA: TGTGCCAGCAGTTTGTTACAGGGGAGTGAAAAACTGTTTTTT. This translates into CASSLLQGSEKLFF.

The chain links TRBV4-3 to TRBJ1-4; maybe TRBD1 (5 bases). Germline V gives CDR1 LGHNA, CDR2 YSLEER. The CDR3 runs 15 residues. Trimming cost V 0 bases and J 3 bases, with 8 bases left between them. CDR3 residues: CASSQDGASNEKLFF. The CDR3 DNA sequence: TGCGCCAGCAGCCAAGATGGGGCCTCTAATGAAAAACTGTTTTTT.

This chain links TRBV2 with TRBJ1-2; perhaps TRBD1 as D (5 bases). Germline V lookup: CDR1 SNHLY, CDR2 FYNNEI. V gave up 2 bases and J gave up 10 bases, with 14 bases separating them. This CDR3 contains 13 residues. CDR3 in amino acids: CASSERGEGIYTF. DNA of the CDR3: TGTGCCAGCAGTGAACGGGGGGAAGGAATCTACACCTTC.

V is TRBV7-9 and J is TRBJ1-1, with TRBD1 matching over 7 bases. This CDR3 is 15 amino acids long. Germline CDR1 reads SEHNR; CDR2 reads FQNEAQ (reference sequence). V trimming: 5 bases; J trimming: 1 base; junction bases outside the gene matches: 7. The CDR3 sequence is CASSARQGWNTEAFF. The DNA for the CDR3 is TGTGCCAGCAGCGCCCGACAGGGATGGAACACTGAAGCTTTCTTT.